The 29 T cell receptor beta chains below come from one sample, sequenced in a study of cytomegalovirus exposure and HLA in healthy donors. 60 Vbeta and 13 Jbeta primers were used in PCR. Sequencing was performed with immunoSEQ multiplex PCR; in TCRdb, only in-frame clones are kept and a portion is missing. Of approximately 150,000 clones in the sample, more than 70% were seen once. The source material was PBMCs. Source of these receptors: a man aged 18 to 30 in good health and CMV-seropositive.

V usage is TRBV13 and J usage is TRBJ2-7; tentative D call: TRBD2 (7 bases). The germline CDR1 and CDR2 sequences are PRHDT and FYEKMQ (reference sequence). The CDR3 is made up of 16 amino acids. V lost 3 bases and J 3 bases, leaving 18 bases between the germline ends. CDR3 region: CASSFVGGGIFYEQYF. CDR3 DNA sequence: TGTGCCAGCAGCTTCGTGGGAGGGGGAATTTTCTACGAGCAGTACTTC.

The genes are TRBV7-3 and TRBJ2-2; D may be TRBD1 (7 bases). The germline V gene encodes CDR1 SGHTA and CDR2 FQGTGA. The CDR3 contains 13 residues. Deletions cut 10 bases from V and 6 bases from J, with 15 bases between. CDR3 sequence: CATRQGGPGELFF. In DNA, the CDR3 is TGTGCCACCCGACAGGGAGGCCCCGGGGAGCTGTTTTTT.

This clone was recorded a few times. This chain uses TRBV9 with TRBJ1-1; a possible D gene is TRBD1 (5 bases). The CDR3 spans 15 residues. V gave up 0 bases and J gave up 3 bases, with 12 bases separating them. Germline loops: CDR1 SGDLS, CDR2 YYNGEE. CDR3 coding DNA: TGTGCCAGCAGCGTAGACGGCAGGGCGGACACTGAAGCTTTCTTT. This sequence encodes CASSVDGRADTEAFF.

The chain is built from TRBV27 and TRBJ1-4, with unresolved D. Trimming left V 3 bases short and J 10 bases short, with 12 bases between. Germline-derived CDR1 and CDR2 are MNHEY and SMNVEV (reference sequence). This CDR3 region has 13 residues. The CDR3 region is CASSLGQLGKLFF. The DNA of the CDR3 is TGTGCCAGCAGTTTGGGCCAGCTGGGAAAACTGTTTTTT.

This clone appeared a single time. The rearrangement uses TRBV5-1 and TRBJ1-1; D is ambiguous. The V end was cut by 4 bases, the J end by 7 bases, with 14 bases between. Germline V gives CDR1 SGHRS, CDR2 YFSETQ. This CDR3 region has 13 residues. CDR3: CASSAEGSIEAFF. The CDR3 bases are TGCGCCAGCAGCGCGGAGGGTTCGATTGAAGCTTTCTTT. Based on the CDR3 plus reference TRBV5-1 and TRBJ1-1, the full variable domain is KAGVTQTPRYLIKTRGQQVTLSCSPISGHRSVSWYQQTPGQGLQFLFEYFSETQRNKGNFPGRFSGRQFSNSRSEMNVSTLELGDSALYLCASSAEGSIEAFFGQGTRLTVV.

The J gene is TRBJ1-1, the V gene TRBV7-9; a weak D match, TRBD1 (6 bases). Germline V lookup: CDR1 SEHNR, CDR2 FQNEAQ (reference sequence). The CDR3 sequence is 14 residues long. Trimming pared 5 bases from V and 3 bases from J, leaving 13 bases between. In DNA form, the CDR3 reads TGTGCCAGCAGCCCTGGACAGATTGACACTGAAGCTTTCTTT. The encoded protein is CASSPGQIDTEAFF.

CDR3 protein: CASTDRATYEQYF. The CDR3 DNA reads TGTGCCAGCACGGACAGGGCTACCTACGAGCAGTACTTC. The gene calls are TRBV27 and TRBJ2-7; 8 nucleotides align to TRBD1. Unmatched junction bases numbered 4, after V lost 7 bases and J lost 2 bases. The germline CDR1 and CDR2 sequences are MNHEY and SMNVEV (reference sequence). This CDR3 has 13 residues.

The chain combines TRBV14 with TRBJ2-5; tentative D call: TRBD2 (6 bases). The length of the CDR3 is 15 residues. The V gene lost 0 bases and the J gene lost 2 bases, with 10 bases spanning the gap. Germline V CDR1 and CDR2: SGHDN, FVKESK. The CDR3 loop is CASSQDQTRQETQYF. The CDR3 DNA reads TGTGCCAGCAGCCAAGATCAGACTAGGCAAGAGACCCAGTACTTC. Filled out from reference TRBV14 and TRBJ2-5, the complete variable domain reads EAGVTQFPSHSVIEKGQTVTLRCDPISGHDNLYWYRRVMGKEIKFLLHFVKESKQDESGMPNNRFLAERTGGTYSTLKVQPAELEDSGVYFCASSQDQTRQETQYFGPGTRLLVL.

The chain is built from TRBV4-1 and TRBJ2-1, with 16 nucleotides matching TRBD2. Germline V gene sequence: CDR1 MGHRA, CDR2 YSYEKL. This CDR3 has 21 residues. V was clipped by 3 bases and J by 2 bases; unmatched bases: 13. CDR3 region: CASSHPFPGTSGRATYNEQFF. The CDR3 nucleotides read TGCGCCAGCAGCCACCCCTTTCCAGGGACTAGCGGGAGGGCAACCTACAATGAGCAGTTCTTC.

The chain is built from TRBV9 and TRBJ1-2, with D perhaps TRBD1 (6 bases). This CDR3 is 15 amino acids long. Germline CDR1 reads SGDLS; CDR2 reads YYNGEE. Trimming removed 3 bases from V and 4 bases from J, with 16 bases in between. In DNA form, the CDR3 reads TGTGCCAGCAGCGCTGATCCGGACAGTTCCTATGGCTACACCTTC. It is translated as CASSADPDSSYGYTF.

The V call is TRBV27, the J call TRBJ1-4, with 12 bases identical to TRBD1. This CDR3 is built from 16 residues. CDR1 is MNHEY, CDR2 SMNVEV, per germline (reference sequence). Trimming took 8 bases from V and 2 from J; bases not matched to a gene: 6. CDR3: CASATGTGGTNEKLFF. The CDR3 nucleotides are TGTGCCAGCGCAACCGGGACAGGGGGCACTAATGAAAAACTGTTTTTT.

The chain uses TRBV19 and TRBJ2-1, with TRBD1 identical over 7 bases. The V and J ends lost 2 bases and 8 bases, in that order; junction bases with no gene match: 15. Germline lookup yields CDR1 LNHDA and CDR2 SQIVND (reference sequence). CDR3 size: 17 residues. CDR3 DNA: TGTGCCAGTAGTATACCCCGACAGGGCCGTGGTTGGGATGAGCAGTTCTTC. Translation gives CASSIPRQGRGWDEQFF. Looking up the rest from reference TRBV19 and TRBJ2-1 gives the full variable domain: DGGITQSPKYLFRKEGQNVTLSCEQNLNHDAMYWYRQDPGQGLRLIYYSQIVNDFQKGDIAEGYSVSREKKESFPLTVTSAQKNPTAFYLCASSIPRQGRGWDEQFFGPGTRLTVL.

V is TRBV5-1 and J is TRBJ2-3; D possibly corresponds to TRBD2 (5 bases). Germline CDR1 SGHRS, CDR2 YFSETQ. This CDR3 spans 14 amino acids. V lost 4 bases and J lost 2, with 11 bases in between. Here the CDR3 reads CASSPGEFTDTQYF. In DNA form, the CDR3 reads TGCGCCAGCAGCCCCGGGGAGTTCACAGATACGCAGTATTTT. The full variable domain, with the rest looked up from reference TRBV5-1 and TRBJ2-3, is KAGVTQTPRYLIKTRGQQVTLSCSPISGHRSVSWYQQTPGQGLQFLFEYFSETQRNKGNFPGRFSGRQFSNSRSEMNVSTLELGDSALYLCASSPGEFTDTQYFGPGTRLTVL.

V gene TRBV11-3 combines with J gene TRBJ2-5, with TRBD2 matching 13 bases. Looked up from germline, CDR1 is SGHNT and CDR2 is YENEEA. The CDR3 runs 14 residues. Losses at the gene ends were 5 bases for V and 5 bases for J; bases not matched to a gene: 2. The CDR3 protein is CASSGLAGEETQYF. In DNA form, the CDR3 reads TGTGCCAGCAGCGGACTAGCGGGAGAGGAGACCCAGTACTTC.

This clone appeared a few times. J is TRBJ2-7 and V is TRBV4-1, with D maybe TRBD2 (5 bases). From germline, CDR1 is MGHRA and CDR2 YSYEKL. CDR3 length: 16 residues. Trimming took 1 base from V and 6 from J, leaving 19 bases between them. This chain's CDR3 is CASSQVATRGFSEQYF. The CDR3 bases are TGCGCCAGCAGCCAAGTGGCAACTAGAGGTTTCTCCGAGCAGTACTTC.

The V and J genes are TRBV28 and TRBJ2-7; tentative D call: TRBD2 (6 bases). Per germline, CDR1 MDHEN and CDR2 SYDVKM. The CDR3 is made up of 15 amino acids. V lost 3 bases to trimming and J lost 5 bases, with 17 bases between them. The CDR3 DNA is TGTGCCAGCAGTTTCCTCGTATCGGGGGTTAACGAGCAGTACTTC. Protein product: CASSFLVSGVNEQYF.

The table lists this clone with a few counts. The chain links TRBV29-1 to TRBJ2-3, with a tentative D call TRBD1 (6 bases). V lost 4 bases, J lost 6 bases, and 23 bases lay in between. This CDR3 is built from 16 residues. Germline values: CDR1 SQVTM, CDR2 ANQGSEA. In DNA, the CDR3 is TGCAGCGTTGTAATTTATATAGCAGGGGTGGTGGATACGCAGTATTTT. Its translation: CSVVIYIAGVVDTQYF.

The chain has TRBV6-6 and TRBJ1-4; weak D call: TRBD1 (6 bases). The germline V gene encodes CDR1 MNHNY and CDR2 SVGAGI (reference sequence). Trimming pared 6 bases from V and 5 bases from J, leaving 13 bases between. The CDR3 loop spans 14 amino acids. The chain's CDR3 is CASSPTGRNEKLFF. The CDR3 DNA reads TGTGCCAGCAGCCCGACAGGACGAAATGAAAAACTGTTTTTT.

The rearrangement joins TRBV4-2 to TRBJ1-2; the D gene is possibly TRBD1 (6 bases). CDR3 length: 16 residues. Germline assignment: CDR1 LGHNA and CDR2 YNFKEQ. V lost 0 bases, J lost 4 bases, and 15 bases lay in between. Written as DNA, the CDR3 is TGTGCCAGCAGCCAAGATTCGGGACATAACGTCTATGGCTACACCTTC. Protein sequence: CASSQDSGHNVYGYTF.

The rearrangement uses TRBV5-4 and TRBJ2-7; 10 bases are a match to TRBD2. V was pared by 4 bases and J by 6 bases, with 13 bases of the junction left unmatched. The CDR3 runs to 16 residues. The germline V gene encodes CDR1 SGHNT and CDR2 YYREEE (reference sequence). For the CDR3, the DNA is TGTGCCAGCAGCCTGGGCCTGGCCAGCGGGAGGGGCGAGCAGTACTTC. Translating it yields CASSLGLASGRGEQYF.

The gene calls are TRBV5-1 and TRBJ2-3, with 8 bases lining up with TRBD2. This CDR3 region has 15 residues. Germline values: CDR1 SGHRS, CDR2 YFSETQ. Trimming removed 5 bases from V and 2 bases from J; junction bases left unmatched: 7. DNA for the CDR3: TGCGCCAGCAGTACTAGCGGAGCTACCACAGATACGCAGTATTTT. Its translation is CASSTSGATTDTQYF.

The rearrangement uses TRBV10-1 and TRBJ2-3; D possibly corresponds to TRBD2 (6 bases). Germline assignment: CDR1 WNHNN and CDR2 SYGVQD (reference sequence). The V and J ends lost 3 bases and 4 bases respectively, with 11 bases between them. This CDR3 region has 14 residues. CDR3 coding DNA: TGCGCCAGCAGTGAATCGGGGGAGGCAGATACGCAGTATTTT. This gives the protein CASSESGEADTQYF.

V usage is TRBV19 and J usage is TRBJ1-2; D is ambiguous. The CDR3 loop spans 13 amino acids. Germline lookup yields CDR1 LNHDA and CDR2 SQIVND (reference sequence). Trimming cost V 8 bases and J 0 bases, with 10 bases left between them. In nucleotides, the CDR3 is TGTGCCAGTCATCCGGTAGCTAACTATGGCTACACCTTC. Protein: CASHPVANYGYTF.

The chain carries TRBV6-1 and TRBJ2-7; TRBD1 matches 7 bases. This CDR3 has 14 amino acids. CDR1 is MNHNS, CDR2 SASEGT, per germline. The J segment lost 1 base and the V segment lost 7 bases, leaving 7 bases of the junction unmatched. CDR3 amino acids: CASIRQGSSYEQYF. In DNA form, the CDR3 reads TGTGCCAGCATTAGACAGGGTTCATCCTACGAGCAGTACTTC.

This clone was counted between two and nine times. The chain combines TRBV28 with TRBJ1-1; D unresolved. Germline V lookup: CDR1 MDHEN, CDR2 SYDVKM. The CDR3 sequence is 13 residues long. Deletions cut 8 bases from V and 3 bases from J, with 13 bases between. The CDR3 DNA reads TGTGCCAGCCATCTGAGCGGGGACACTGAAGCTTTCTTT. Translating gives CASHLSGDTEAFF.

The chain couples TRBV4-1 to TRBJ2-1; D unresolved. The CDR3 spans 16 residues. Germline values: CDR1 MGHRA, CDR2 YSYEKL. With 5 bases removed from V and 0 bases from J, the gap between germline ends came to 14 bases. The CDR3: CASSELGVTSYNEQFF. CDR3 coding DNA: TGCGCCAGCAGCGAATTGGGCGTTACCTCCTACAATGAGCAGTTCTTC.

V and J are TRBV29-1 and TRBJ2-1; 12 bases align to TRBD2. V was clipped by 7 bases and J by 4 bases; unmatched bases: 2. Per the germline V gene, CDR1 is SQVTM and CDR2 is ANQGSEA. This CDR3 has 13 residues. The chain's CDR3 is CSGGLAGYNEQFF. The CDR3 DNA follows: TGCAGCGGAGGACTAGCGGGGTACAATGAGCAGTTCTTC.

The V gene is TRBV6-1, the J gene TRBJ1-4; D gene unclear. From germline, CDR1 is MNHNS and CDR2 SASEGT. Trimming removed 6 bases from V and 10 bases from J, with 12 bases in between. CDR3 length equals 12 residues. The CDR3 loop is CASSAIPGKLFF. CDR3 sequence (DNA): TGTGCCAGCAGCGCCATCCCGGGAAAACTGTTTTTT.

This sequence joins TRBV30 and TRBJ1-2; tentative D call: TRBD1 (5 bases). The CDR3 is made up of 14 amino acids. The V gene's germline CDR1 is GTSNPN and CDR2 SVGIG (reference sequence). V was pared by 2 bases and J by 1 base, with 11 bases between. The CDR3 region has the DNA TGTGCCTGGAGTCCAGGACACCTTAACTATGGCTACACCTTC. Translated, it gives CAWSPGHLNYGYTF.